Here is one T cell receptor (beta chain) with its context. Seattle-derived patients entered the study during active infection and were followed longitudinally. Original handling: Reference gene primer amplification in the assay estimated nucleated cell counts. Method: immunoSEQ multiplex PCR; TCRdb's copy keeps in-frame clones and lacks some. V, J and clone size are taken as reported in that table, and D and trimming were inferred from the DNA itself. The table includes about 480,000 clones, about 91% detected once. The ends were cut back, 0 bases at V and 5 bases at J, with 13 bases in the middle. Germline V gene data show CDR1 as LGHNA and CDR2 as YNFKEQ. The CDR3 spans 15 residues. These data are taken from a study of blood T cell repertoires in COVID-19. Study as a whole: Donors in the United States, Italy and Spain gave samples during acute or convalescent COVID-19. The cDNA or gDNA used as material had been derived from T cells, B-cell-depleted T cells, or PBMCs.

This chain connects TRBV4-2 to TRBJ1-1; no reliable D call. The receptor's source is a woman aged 50 to 65 with COVID-19, enrolled during active disease. The specimen was peripheral blood. CDR3 residues: CASSQEGSGETEAFF. CDR3 bases: TGTGCCAGCAGCCAAGAGGGGTCCGGGGAGACTGAAGCTTTCTTT.